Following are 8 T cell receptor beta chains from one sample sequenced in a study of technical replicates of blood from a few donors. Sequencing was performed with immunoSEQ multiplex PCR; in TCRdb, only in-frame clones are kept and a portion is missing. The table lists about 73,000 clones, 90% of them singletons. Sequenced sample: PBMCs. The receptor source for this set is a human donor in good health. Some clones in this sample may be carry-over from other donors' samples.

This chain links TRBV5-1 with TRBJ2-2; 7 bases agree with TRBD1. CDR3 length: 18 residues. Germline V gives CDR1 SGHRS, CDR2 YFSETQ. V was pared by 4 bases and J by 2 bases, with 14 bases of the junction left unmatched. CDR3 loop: CASSPSPPGTANTGELFF. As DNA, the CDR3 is TGCGCCAGCAGCCCTTCCCCCCCCGGGACAGCTAACACCGGGGAGCTGTTTTTT.

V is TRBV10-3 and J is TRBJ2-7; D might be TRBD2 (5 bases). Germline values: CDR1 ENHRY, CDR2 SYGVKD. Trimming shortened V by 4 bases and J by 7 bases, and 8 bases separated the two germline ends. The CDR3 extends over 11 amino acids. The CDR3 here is CAISGAEEQYF. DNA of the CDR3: TGTGCCATCAGTGGAGCGGAGGAGCAGTACTTC.

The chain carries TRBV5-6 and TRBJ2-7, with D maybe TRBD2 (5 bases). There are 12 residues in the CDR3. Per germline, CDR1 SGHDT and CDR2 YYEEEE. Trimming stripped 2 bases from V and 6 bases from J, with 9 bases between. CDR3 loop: CASSFGLTEQYF. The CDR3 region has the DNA TGTGCCAGCAGCTTCGGACTTACCGAGCAGTACTTC.

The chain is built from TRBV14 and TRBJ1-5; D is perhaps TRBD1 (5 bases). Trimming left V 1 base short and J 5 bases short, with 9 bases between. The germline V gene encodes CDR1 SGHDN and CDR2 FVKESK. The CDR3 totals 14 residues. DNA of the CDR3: TGTGCCAGCAGCCAAGGGGGCAACCATCAGCCCCAGCATTTT. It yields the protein CASSQGGNHQPQHF.

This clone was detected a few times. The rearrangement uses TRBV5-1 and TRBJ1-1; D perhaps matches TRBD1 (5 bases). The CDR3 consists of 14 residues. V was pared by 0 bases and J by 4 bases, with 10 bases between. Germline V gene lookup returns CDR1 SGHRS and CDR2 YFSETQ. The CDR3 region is CASSLAGGGTEAFF. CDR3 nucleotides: TGCGCCAGCAGCTTGGCCGGGGGGGGCACTGAAGCTTTCTTT.

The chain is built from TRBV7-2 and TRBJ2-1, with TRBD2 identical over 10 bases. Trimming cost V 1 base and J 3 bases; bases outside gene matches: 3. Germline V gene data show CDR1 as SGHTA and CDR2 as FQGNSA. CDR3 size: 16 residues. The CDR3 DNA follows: TGTGCCAGCAGCTTAGAGCCTAGCGGGAGCTACAATGAGCAGTTCTTC. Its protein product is CASSLEPSGSYNEQFF.

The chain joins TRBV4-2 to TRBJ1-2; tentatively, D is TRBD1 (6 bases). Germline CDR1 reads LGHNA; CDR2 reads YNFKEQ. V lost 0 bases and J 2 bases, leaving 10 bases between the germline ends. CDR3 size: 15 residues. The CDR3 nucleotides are TGTGCCAGCAGCCAAGAACTGGGACAAAACTATGGCTACACCTTC. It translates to CASSQELGQNYGYTF.

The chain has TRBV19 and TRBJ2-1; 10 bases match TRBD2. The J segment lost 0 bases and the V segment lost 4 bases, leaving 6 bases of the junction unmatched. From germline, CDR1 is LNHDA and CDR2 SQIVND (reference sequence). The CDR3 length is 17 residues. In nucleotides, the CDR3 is TGTGCCAGTAGTACCACTAGCGGGGCCTACTCCTACAATGAGCAGTTCTTC. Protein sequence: CASSTTSGAYSYNEQFF.